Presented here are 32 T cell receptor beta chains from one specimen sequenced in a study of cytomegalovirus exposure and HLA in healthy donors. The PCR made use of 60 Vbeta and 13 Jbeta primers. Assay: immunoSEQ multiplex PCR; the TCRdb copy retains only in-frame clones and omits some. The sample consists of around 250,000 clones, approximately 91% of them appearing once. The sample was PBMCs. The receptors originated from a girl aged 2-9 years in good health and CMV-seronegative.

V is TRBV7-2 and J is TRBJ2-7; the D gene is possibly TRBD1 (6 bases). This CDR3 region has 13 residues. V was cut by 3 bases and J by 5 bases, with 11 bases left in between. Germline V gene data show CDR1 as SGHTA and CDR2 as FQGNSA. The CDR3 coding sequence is TGTGCCAGCAGCTTGACAGGTTACCACGAGCAGTACTTC. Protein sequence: CASSLTGYHEQYF.

CDR3 sequence (DNA): TGTGCCAGTAGTATCACAGGGTATCAGCCCCAGCATTTT. Amino acids: CASSITGYQPQHF. The genes are TRBV19 and TRBJ1-5; D might be TRBD1 (6 bases). Germline CDR1 is LNHDA and CDR2 is SQIVND (reference sequence). The CDR3 is 13 residues long. V lost 3 bases and J lost 5, with 8 bases in between.

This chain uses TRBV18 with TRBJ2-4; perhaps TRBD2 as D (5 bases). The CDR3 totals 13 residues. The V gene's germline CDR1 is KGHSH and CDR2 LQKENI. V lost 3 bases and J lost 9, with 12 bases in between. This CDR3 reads CASSPGGGPIQYF. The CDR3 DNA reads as TGTGCCAGCTCACCGGGTGGAGGTCCCATTCAGTACTTC.

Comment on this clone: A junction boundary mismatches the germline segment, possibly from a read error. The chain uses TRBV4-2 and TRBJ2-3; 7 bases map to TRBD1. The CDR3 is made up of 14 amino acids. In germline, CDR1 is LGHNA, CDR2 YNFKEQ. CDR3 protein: CASTQQGSTDTQYF. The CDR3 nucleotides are TGTGCCAGCACCCAACAGGGGAGCACAGATACGCAGTATTTT.

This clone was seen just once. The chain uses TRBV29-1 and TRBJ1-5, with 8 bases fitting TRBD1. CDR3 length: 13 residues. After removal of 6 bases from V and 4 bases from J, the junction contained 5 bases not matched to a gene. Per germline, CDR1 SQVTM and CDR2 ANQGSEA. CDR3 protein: CSVQGQGNQPQHF. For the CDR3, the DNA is TGCAGCGTCCAAGGACAGGGAAATCAGCCCCAGCATTTT.

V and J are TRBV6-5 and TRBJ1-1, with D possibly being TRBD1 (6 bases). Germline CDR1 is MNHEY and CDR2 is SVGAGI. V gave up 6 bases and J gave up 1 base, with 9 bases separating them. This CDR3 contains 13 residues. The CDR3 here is CASSRTANTEAFF. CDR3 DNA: TGTGCCAGCAGCCGGACAGCGAACACTGAAGCTTTCTTT.

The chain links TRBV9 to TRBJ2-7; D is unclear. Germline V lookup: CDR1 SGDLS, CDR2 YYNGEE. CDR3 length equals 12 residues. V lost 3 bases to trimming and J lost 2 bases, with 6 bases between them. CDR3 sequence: CASSEPAYEQYF. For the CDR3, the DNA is TGTGCCAGCAGCGAGCCCGCCTACGAGCAGTACTTC.

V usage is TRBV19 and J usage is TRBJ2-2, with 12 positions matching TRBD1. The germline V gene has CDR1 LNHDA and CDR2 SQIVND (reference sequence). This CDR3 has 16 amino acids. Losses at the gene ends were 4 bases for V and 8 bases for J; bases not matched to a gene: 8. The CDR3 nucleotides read TGTGCCAGTAGTAGGGGACAGGGGGCTATTATGGGGGAGCTGTTTTTT. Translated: CASSRGQGAIMGELFF. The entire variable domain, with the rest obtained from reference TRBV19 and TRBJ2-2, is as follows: DGGITQSPKYLFRKEGQNVTLSCEQNLNHDAMYWYRQDPGQGLRLIYYSQIVNDFQKGDIAEGYSVSREKKESFPLTVTSAQKNPTAFYLCASSRGQGAIMGELFFGEGSRLTVL.

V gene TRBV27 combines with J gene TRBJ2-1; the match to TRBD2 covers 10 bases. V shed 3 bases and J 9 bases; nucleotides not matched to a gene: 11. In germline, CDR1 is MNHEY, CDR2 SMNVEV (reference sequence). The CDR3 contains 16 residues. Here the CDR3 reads CASSFNILAGPGEQFF. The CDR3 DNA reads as TGTGCCAGCAGTTTTAATATACTAGCGGGGCCAGGTGAGCAGTTCTTC.

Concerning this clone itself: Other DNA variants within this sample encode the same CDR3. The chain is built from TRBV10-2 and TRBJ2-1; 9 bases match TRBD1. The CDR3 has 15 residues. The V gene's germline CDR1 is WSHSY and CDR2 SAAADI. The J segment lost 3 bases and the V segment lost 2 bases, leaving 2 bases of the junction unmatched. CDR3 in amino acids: CASSETGGFYNEQFF. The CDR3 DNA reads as TGCGCCAGCAGTGAGACAGGGGGCTTCTACAATGAGCAGTTCTTC.

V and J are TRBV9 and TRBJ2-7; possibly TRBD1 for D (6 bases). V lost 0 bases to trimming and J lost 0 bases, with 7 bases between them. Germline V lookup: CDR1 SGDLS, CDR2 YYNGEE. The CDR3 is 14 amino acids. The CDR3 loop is CASSVGQASYEQYF. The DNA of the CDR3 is TGTGCCAGCAGCGTAGGACAGGCCTCCTACGAGCAGTACTTC.

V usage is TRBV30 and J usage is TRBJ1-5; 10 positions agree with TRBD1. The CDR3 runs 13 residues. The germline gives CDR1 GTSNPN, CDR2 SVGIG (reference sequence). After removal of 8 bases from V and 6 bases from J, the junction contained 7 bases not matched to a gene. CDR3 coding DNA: TGTGCCGGGCGACAGGGGGCTGGTCAGCCCCAGCATTTT. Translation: CAGRQGAGQPQHF.

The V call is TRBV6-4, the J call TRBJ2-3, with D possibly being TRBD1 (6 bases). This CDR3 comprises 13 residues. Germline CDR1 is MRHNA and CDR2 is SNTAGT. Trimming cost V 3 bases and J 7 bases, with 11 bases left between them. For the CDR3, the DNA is TGTGCCAGCAGTGAAGAGACAGGTTATACGCAGTATTTT. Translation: CASSEETGYTQYF.

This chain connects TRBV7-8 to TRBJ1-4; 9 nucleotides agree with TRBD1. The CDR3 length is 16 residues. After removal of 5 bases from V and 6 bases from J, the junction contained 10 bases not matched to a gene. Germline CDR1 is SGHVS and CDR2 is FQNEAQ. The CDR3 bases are TGTGCCAGCAGCCCGCCCGAAGGACAGGGGTATGAAAAACTGTTTTTT. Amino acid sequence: CASSPPEGQGYEKLFF. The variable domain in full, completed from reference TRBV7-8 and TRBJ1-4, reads GAGVSQSPRYKVAKRGQDVALRCDPISGHVSLFWYQQALGQGPEFLTYFQNEAQLDKSGLPSDRFFAERPEGSVSTLKIQRTQQEDSAVYLCASSPPEGQGYEKLFFGSGTQLSVL.

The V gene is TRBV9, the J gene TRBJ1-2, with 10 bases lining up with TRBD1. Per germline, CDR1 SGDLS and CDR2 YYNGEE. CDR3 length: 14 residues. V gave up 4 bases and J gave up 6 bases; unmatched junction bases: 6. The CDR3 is CASSRPGTGDGYTF. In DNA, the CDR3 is TGTGCCAGCAGCCGACCGGGGACAGGGGATGGCTACACCTTC.

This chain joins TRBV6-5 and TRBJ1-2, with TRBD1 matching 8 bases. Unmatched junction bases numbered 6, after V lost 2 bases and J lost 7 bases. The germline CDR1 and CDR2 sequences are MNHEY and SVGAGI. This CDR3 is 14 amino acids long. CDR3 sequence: CASSYAGGLGGYTF. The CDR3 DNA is TGTGCCAGCAGTTACGCAGGGGGCCTGGGTGGCTACACCTTC.

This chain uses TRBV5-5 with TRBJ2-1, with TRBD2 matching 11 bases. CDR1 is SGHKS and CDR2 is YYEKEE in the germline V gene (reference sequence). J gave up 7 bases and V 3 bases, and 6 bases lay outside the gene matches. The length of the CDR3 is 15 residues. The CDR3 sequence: CASSSASGRNNEQFF. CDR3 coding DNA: TGTGCCAGCAGCTCCGCTAGCGGGAGGAATAATGAGCAGTTCTTC.

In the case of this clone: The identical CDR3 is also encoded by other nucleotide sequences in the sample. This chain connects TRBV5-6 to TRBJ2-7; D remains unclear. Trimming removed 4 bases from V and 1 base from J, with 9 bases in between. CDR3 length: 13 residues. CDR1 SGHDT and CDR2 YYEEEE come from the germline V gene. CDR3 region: CASSPPSSYEQYF. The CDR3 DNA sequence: TGTGCCAGCAGCCCACCCAGTTCCTACGAGCAGTACTTC.

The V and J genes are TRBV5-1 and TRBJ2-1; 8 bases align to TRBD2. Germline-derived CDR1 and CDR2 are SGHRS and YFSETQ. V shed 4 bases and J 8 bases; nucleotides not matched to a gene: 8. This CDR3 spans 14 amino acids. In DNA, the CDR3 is TGCGCCAGCAGCCTCGGGGGGGCCAGCGATGAGCAGTTCTTC. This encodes CASSLGGASDEQFF.

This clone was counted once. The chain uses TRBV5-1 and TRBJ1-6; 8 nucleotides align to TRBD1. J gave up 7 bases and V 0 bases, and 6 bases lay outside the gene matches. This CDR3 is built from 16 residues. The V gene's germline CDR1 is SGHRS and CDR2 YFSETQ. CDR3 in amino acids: CASSLGPQGANSPLHF. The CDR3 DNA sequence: TGCGCCAGCAGCTTGGGTCCCCAGGGGGCGAATTCACCCCTCCACTTT.

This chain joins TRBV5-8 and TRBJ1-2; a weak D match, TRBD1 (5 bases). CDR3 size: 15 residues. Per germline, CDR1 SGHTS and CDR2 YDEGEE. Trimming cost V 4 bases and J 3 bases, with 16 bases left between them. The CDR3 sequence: CASSPGETQDYGYTF. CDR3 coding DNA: TGTGCCAGCAGCCCGGGGGAGACTCAGGACTATGGCTACACCTTC. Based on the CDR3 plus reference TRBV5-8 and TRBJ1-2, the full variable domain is EAGVTQSPTHLIKTRGQQATLRCSPISGHTSVYWYQQALGLGLQFLLWYDEGEERNRGNFPPRFSGRQFPNYSSELNVNALELEDSALYLCASSPGETQDYGYTFGSGTRLTVV.

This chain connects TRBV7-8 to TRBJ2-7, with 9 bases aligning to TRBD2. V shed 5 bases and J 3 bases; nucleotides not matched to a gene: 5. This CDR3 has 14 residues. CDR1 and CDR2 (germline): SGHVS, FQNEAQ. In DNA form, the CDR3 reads TGTGCCAGCAGCATACGGACTAGCGACTACGAGCAGTACTTC. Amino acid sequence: CASSIRTSDYEQYF.

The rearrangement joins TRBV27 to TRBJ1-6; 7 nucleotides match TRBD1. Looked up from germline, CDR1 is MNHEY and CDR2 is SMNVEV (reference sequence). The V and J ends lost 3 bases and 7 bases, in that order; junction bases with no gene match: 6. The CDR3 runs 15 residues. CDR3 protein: CASSLGGDRNSPLHF. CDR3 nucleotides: TGTGCCAGCAGTTTGGGCGGGGACAGAAATTCACCCCTCCACTTT.

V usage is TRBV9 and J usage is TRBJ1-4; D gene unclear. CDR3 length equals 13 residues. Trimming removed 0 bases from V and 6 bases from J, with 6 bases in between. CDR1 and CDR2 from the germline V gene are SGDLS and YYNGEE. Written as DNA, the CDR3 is TGTGCCAGCAGCGTAGGGGAGCATGAAAAACTGTTTTTT. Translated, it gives CASSVGEHEKLFF.

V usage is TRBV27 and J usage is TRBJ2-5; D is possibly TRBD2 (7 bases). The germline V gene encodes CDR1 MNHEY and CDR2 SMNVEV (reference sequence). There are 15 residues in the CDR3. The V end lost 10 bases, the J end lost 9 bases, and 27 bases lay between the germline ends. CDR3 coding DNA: TGTGCCACCAAACGTGAGGGGGGGCCTCCCGACCCCCAGTACTTC. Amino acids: CATKREGGPPDPQYF.

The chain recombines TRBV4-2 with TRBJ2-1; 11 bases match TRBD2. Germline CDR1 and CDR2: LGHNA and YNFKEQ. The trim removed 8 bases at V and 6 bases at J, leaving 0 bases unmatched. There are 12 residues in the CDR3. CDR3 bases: TGTGCCAGCGGACTAGCGGGCAATGAGCAGTTCTTC. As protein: CASGLAGNEQFF.

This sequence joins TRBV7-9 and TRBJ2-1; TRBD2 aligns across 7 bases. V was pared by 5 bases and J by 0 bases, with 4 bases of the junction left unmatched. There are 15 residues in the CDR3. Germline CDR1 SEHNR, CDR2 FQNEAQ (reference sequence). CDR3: CASSLSGSSYNEQFF. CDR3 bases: TGTGCCAGCAGCCTTAGCGGGTCCTCCTACAATGAGCAGTTCTTC.

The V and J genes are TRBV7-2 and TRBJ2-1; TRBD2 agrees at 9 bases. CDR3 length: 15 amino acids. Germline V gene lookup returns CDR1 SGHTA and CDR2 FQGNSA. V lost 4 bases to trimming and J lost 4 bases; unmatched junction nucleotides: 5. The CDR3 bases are TGTGCCAGCAGCTATAGCGGGAGCCAGTACAATGAGCAGTTCTTC. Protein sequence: CASSYSGSQYNEQFF.

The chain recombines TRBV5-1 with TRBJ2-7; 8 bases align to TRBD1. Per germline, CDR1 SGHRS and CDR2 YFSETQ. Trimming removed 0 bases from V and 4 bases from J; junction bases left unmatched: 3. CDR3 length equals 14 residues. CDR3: CASSLGTGIYEQYF. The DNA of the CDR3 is TGCGCCAGCAGCTTGGGGACAGGGATATACGAGCAGTACTTC.

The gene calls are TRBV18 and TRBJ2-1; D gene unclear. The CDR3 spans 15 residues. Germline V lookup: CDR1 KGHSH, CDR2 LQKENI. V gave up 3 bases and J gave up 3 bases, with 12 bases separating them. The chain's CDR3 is CASSPFSGDYNEQFF. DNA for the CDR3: TGTGCCAGCTCACCCTTTTCCGGAGACTACAATGAGCAGTTCTTC.

Here the CDR3 reads CASSELAPPSNTGELFF. The CDR3 region has the DNA TGTGCCAGCAGTGAGTTGGCCCCCCCATCCAACACCGGGGAGCTGTTTTTT. The rearrangement uses TRBV6-1 and TRBJ2-2, with no clear D. CDR1 is MNHNS and CDR2 is SASEGT in the germline V gene. The ends were cut back, 3 bases at V and 2 bases at J, with 16 bases in the middle. CDR3 size: 17 residues.

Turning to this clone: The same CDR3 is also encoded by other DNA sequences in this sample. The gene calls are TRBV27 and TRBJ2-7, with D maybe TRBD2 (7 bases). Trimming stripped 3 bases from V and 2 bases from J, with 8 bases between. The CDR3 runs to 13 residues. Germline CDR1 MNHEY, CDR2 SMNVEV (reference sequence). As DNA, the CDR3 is TGTGCCAGCAGTTTGGGGGGGCCCTACGAGCAGTACTTC. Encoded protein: CASSLGGPYEQYF.